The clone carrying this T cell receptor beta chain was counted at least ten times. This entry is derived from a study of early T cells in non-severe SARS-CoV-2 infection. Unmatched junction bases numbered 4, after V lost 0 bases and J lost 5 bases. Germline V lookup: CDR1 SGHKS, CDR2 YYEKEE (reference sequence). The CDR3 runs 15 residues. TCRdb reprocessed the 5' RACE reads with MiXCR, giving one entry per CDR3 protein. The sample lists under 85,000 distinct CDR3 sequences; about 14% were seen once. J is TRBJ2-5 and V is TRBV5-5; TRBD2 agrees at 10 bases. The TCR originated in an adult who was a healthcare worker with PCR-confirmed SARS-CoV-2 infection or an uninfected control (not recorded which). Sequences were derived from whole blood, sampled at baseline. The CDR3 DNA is TGTGCCAGCAGCTTGGCAGCGGGAGGGCCGGAGACCCAGTACTTC. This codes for CASSLAAGGPETQYF.